These 3 T cell receptor beta chains were all obtained from the same sample, sequenced in a study of cytomegalovirus exposure and HLA in healthy donors. PCR primers comprised 60 Vbeta and 13 Jbeta primers. Generated by immunoSEQ multiplex PCR, the TCRdb table keeps only in-frame clones and is missing some. The sample yields 100,000 to 150,000 clones, roughly 80% seen once. Sequencing was performed on PBMCs. Receptors were obtained from a female donor in good health and CMV-seronegative.

This clone was counted between two and nine times. The chain is built from TRBV6-1 and TRBJ2-5; D is perhaps TRBD1 (7 bases). This CDR3 has 15 amino acids. Trimming left V 3 bases short and J 5 bases short, with 16 bases between. Germline CDR1 MNHNS, CDR2 SASEGT. The CDR3 DNA reads TGTGCCAGCAGTGAGCGGGACAGCTTTCTGGAGACCCAGTACTTC. It codes for CASSERDSFLETQYF.

V gene TRBV5-1 combines with J gene TRBJ2-5, with D perhaps matching TRBD2 (6 bases). CDR3 length equals 15 residues. The germline V gene has CDR1 SGHRS and CDR2 YFSETQ. Trimming shortened V by 6 bases and J by 0 bases, and 15 bases separated the two germline ends. The CDR3 protein is CASTRQLADQETQYF. The CDR3 nucleotides are TGCGCCAGCACCCGGCAACTAGCCGACCAAGAGACCCAGTACTTC.

The chain recombines TRBV5-1 with TRBJ1-1; 9 bases are shared with TRBD1. This CDR3 is built from 14 residues. Germline lookup yields CDR1 SGHRS and CDR2 YFSETQ. J lost 5 bases, V lost 5 bases, and 7 bases had no gene match. The CDR3 coding sequence is TGCGCCAGCAGATTAGGACAGGGGAGTACTGAAGCTTTCTTT. Translation: CASRLGQGSTEAFF.